This T cell receptor (beta chain) was captured by sequencing in a study of regulatory dendritic cells for organ transplantation (dated by TCRdb to about 2017). About the full investigation: Regulatory dendritic cells were generated from monocytes cultured with vitamin D3 on days 0 and 4 and IL-10 on day 4. TCRbeta repertoires were sequenced from sorted naive and memory CD4+ and CD8+ T cells before and after allostimulation with regulatory or mature dendritic cells. On day 6, LPS was added to the DC cultures to test how the DCs responded to a strong maturation-inducing agent.

Of note for this clone: Its antigen has not been determined. No much larger clone is present one base from it, and per-base qualities are unavailable.

Including cysteine and phenylalanine, the CDR3 has 14 amino acids. Of all the DNA, just the CDR3 is kept, 42 bases in frame from base 1. V and J are truncated by 2 bases and 4 bases respectively, leaving an intervening sequence of 12 bases. CDR1 is given as SEHNR and CDR2 as FQNEAQ, both from the germline V gene (reference sequence). The TCRbeta CDR3 regions were amplified in a multiplexed two-step PCR with Vbeta-specific forward primers and Jbeta-specific reverse primers. Through the immunoSEQ service, TCRbeta libraries were sequenced on an Illumina instrument. On the authors' methods: IMGT annotation was used to assign V, D and J genes, and synthetic CDR3 analogues were used to correct counts for multiplex PCR bias. The immunoSEQ Analyzer calculated repertoire clonality as one minus the normalized Shannon entropy. Whether a clone counted as expanded was decided by Fisher's exact test with Benjamini-Hochberg false discovery rate control and a two-tailed cutoff of P<0.01. Entries here come from immuneACCESS through TCRdb and include only in-frame sequences with V and J called. Some clones fail to appear in such tables; in the studies checked, an unresolved V gene covers under half of the shortfall, and the cause of the remainder is unknown. From that table come the V and J calls and clone size; the DNA was used to work out D and trimming. The sample table holds 9,500 to 14,000 clones, of which roughly nine tenths were seen once. Of the sample, 0.45% falls within the top ten clones.

What the research found in general, with its limitations: Sequencing was done in only a couple of subjects, and the authors reported considerable heterogeneity between individuals in the alloreactive memory CD8+ T cell pool. Repertoires were highly diverse in naive CD4+ and CD8+ T cells, less diverse in memory cells, and most oligoclonal in memory CD8+ cells. Among the resting subsets, the most alloreactive TCR clonotypes were found in memory CD8+ T cells. In both subjects, allostimulation led to expansion of memory CD8+ clones, though the expansion induced by regulatory dendritic cells appeared to be more limited than that induced by mature dendritic cells.

Sorted T cell subsets were CFSE-labeled and co-cultured for five to six days with allogeneic regulatory or mature dendritic cells at a 1:10 DC:T ratio. Naive T cells were sorted as CD45RA+ and memory T cells as CD45RO+ CD4+ or CD8+ cells by FACS. A couple of healthy control subjects provided the T cells used for TCR sequencing. Genomic DNA was extracted with the Qiagen DNeasy Blood & Tissue Kit. Sequencing used naive CD8+ T cells from blood cultured with dendritic cells. Taken with the paper, the label for cell subset or site translates to: CD45RA+ naive T cells. The receptor chain draws on TRBV7-9 and TRBJ2-7; TRBD2 could be the D gene, as 5 bases match. This receptor was taken from a human donor in good health. The CDR3 corresponds to CASSLSGSGYEQYF. The bases are TGTGCCAGCAGCTTAAGCGGCAGTGGATACGAGCAGTACTTC.